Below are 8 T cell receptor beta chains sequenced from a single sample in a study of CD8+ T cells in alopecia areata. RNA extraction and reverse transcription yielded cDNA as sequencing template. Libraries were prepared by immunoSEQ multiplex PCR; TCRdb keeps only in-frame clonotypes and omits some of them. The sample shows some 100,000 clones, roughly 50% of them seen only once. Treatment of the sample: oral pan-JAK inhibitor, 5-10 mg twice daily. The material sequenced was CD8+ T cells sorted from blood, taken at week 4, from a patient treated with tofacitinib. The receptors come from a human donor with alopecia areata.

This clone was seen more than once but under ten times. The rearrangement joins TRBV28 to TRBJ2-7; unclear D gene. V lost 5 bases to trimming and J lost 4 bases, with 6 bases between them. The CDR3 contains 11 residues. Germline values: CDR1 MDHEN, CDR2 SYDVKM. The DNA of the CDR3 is TGTGCCAGCAGTACCTATTACGAGCAGTACTTC. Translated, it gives CASSTYYEQYF.

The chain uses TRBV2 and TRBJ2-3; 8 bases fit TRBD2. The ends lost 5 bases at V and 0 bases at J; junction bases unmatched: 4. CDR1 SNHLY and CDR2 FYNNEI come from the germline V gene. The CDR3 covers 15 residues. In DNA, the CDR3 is TGTGCCAGCAGTCGACTAGCGATAAGCACAGATACGCAGTATTTT. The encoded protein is CASSRLAISTDTQYF.

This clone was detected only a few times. In DNA form, the CDR3 reads TGTGCCAGCAGCTTAGGACTCCTCACAGATACGCAGTATTTT. Translating it yields CASSLGLLTDTQYF. The V gene is TRBV7-2, the J gene TRBJ2-3; D remains unclear. V dropped 1 base and J dropped 2 bases, with 7 bases sitting between them. Germline CDR1 SGHTA, CDR2 FQGNSA. This CDR3 has 14 residues.

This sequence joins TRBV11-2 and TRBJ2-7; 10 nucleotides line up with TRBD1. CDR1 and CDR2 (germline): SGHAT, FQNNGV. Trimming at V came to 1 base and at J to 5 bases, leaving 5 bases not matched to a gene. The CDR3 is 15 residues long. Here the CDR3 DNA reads TGTGCCAGCAGCTTAGGGGACAGGGGACTTCACGAGCAGTACTTC. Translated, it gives CASSLGDRGLHEQYF. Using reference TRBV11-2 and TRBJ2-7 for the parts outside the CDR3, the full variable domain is EAGVAQSPRYKIIEKRQSVAFWCNPISGHATLYWYQQILGQGPKLLIQFQNNGVVDDSQLPKDRFSAERLKGVDSTLKIQPAKLEDSAVYLCASSLGDRGLHEQYFGPGTRLTVT.

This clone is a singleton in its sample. Here the CDR3 DNA reads TGTGCCTGGAGTGTAACGGAAGAGACCCAGTACTTC. Its translation is CAWSVTEETQYF. This chain uses TRBV30 with TRBJ2-5; no reliable D call. Germline V gene lookup returns CDR1 GTSNPN and CDR2 SVGIG (reference sequence). This CDR3 has 12 amino acids. V lost 0 bases and J 3 bases, leaving 5 bases between the germline ends. Full variable domain (remainder filled in from reference TRBV30 and TRBJ2-5): SQTIHQWPATLVQPVGSPLSLECTVEGTSNPNLYWYRQAAGRGLQLLFYSVGIGQISSEVPQNLSASRPQDRQFILSSKKLLLSDSGFYLCAWSVTEETQYFGPGTRLLVL.

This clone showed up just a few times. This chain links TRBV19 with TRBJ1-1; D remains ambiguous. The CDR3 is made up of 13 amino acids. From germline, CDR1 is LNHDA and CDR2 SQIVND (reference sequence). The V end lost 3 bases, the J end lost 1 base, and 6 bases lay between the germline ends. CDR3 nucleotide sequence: TGTGCCAGTAGTATTATTGAGAACACTGAAGCTTTCTTT. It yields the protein CASSIIENTEAFF.

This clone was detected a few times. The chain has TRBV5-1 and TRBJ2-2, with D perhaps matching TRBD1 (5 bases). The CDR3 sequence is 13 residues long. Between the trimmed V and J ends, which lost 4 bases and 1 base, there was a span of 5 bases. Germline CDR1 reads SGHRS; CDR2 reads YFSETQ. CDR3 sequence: CASSGQNTGELFF. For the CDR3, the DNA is TGCGCCAGCAGCGGACAGAACACCGGGGAGCTGTTTTTT. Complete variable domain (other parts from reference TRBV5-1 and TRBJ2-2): KAGVTQTPRYLIKTRGQQVTLSCSPISGHRSVSWYQQTPGQGLQFLFEYFSETQRNKGNFPGRFSGRQFSNSRSEMNVSTLELGDSALYLCASSGQNTGELFFGEGSRLTVL.

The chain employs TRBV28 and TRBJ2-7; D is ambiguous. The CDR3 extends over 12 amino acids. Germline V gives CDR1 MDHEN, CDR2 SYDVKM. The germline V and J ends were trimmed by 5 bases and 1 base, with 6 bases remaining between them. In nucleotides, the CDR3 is TGTGCCAGCAGTCACGGATCCTACGAGCAGTACTTC. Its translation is CASSHGSYEQYF. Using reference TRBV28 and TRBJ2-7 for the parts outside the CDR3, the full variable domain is DVKVTQSSRYLVKRTGEKVFLECVQDMDHENMFWYRQDPGLGLRLIYFSYDVKMKEKGDIPEGYSVSREKKERFSLILESASTNQTSMYLCASSHGSYEQYFGPGTRLTVT.